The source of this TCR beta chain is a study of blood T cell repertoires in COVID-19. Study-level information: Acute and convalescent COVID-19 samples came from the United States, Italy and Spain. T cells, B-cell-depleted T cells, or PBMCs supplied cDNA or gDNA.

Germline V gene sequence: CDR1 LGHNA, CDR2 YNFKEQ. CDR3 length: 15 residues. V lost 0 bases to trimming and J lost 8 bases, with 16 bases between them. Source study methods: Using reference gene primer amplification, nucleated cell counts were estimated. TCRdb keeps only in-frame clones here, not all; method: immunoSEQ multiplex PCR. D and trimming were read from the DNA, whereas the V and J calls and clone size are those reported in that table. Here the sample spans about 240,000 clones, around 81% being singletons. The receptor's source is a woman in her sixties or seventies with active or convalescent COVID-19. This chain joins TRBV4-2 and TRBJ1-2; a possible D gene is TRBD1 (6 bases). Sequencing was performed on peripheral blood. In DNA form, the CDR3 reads TGTGCCAGCAGCCAAGACCCAGGGGCACAAGAAGGCTACACCTTC. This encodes CASSQDPGAQEGYTF.